The next 25 T cell receptor beta chains were all read from a single sample in a study of neurological immune-mediated disorders. TCRdb re-called the 5' RACE reads through MiXCR, storing one row per CDR3 protein. In the table there are 45,000 to 65,000 distinct CDR3 sequences, about 4.2% of which are singletons. The sequencing sample was made of PBMCs. Receptors originate from a man aged 50 or older with multiple sclerosis.

The sample holds many counts of this clonotype. The chain combines TRBV4-1 with TRBJ1-1, with D hard to call. The germline V and J ends were trimmed by 1 base and 7 bases, with 19 bases remaining between them. From germline, CDR1 is MGHRA and CDR2 YSYEKL. This CDR3 region has 16 residues. CDR3 in amino acids: CASSQGGRLEFDEAFF. CDR3 nucleotide sequence: TGCGCCAGCAGCCAAGGAGGGAGGTTAGAGTTTGATGAAGCTTTCTTT.

This clonotype has a count of ten or more. V gene TRBV5-1 combines with J gene TRBJ2-1; the D gene is possibly TRBD1 (6 bases). The V end lost 6 bases, the J end lost 5 bases, and 15 bases lay between the germline ends. Germline V lookup: CDR1 SGHRS, CDR2 YFSETQ. This CDR3 spans 14 amino acids. In nucleotides, the CDR3 is TGCGCCAGCAACGCAGGGGATTGGGACAATGAGCAGTTCTTC. This encodes CASNAGDWDNEQFF. The whole variable domain, remainder taken from reference TRBV5-1 and TRBJ2-1, is KAGVTQTPRYLIKTRGQQVTLSCSPISGHRSVSWYQQTPGQGLQFLFEYFSETQRNKGNFPGRFSGRQFSNSRSEMNVSTLELGDSALYLCASNAGDWDNEQFFGPGTRLTVL.

Ten or more counts support this clonotype. The chain carries TRBV10-3 and TRBJ2-7, with D possibly TRBD1 on 6 matching bases. The CDR3 consists of 14 residues. The V end lost 6 bases, the J end lost 2 bases, and 14 bases lay between the germline ends. CDR1 and CDR2 (germline): ENHRY, SYGVKD. The CDR3 loop is CAISGGQSAYEQYF. CDR3 DNA sequence: TGTGCCATCAGCGGAGGACAGTCAGCCTACGAGCAGTACTTC.

This clonotype was seen repeatedly, ten times or more. The J gene is TRBJ2-3, the V gene TRBV3-1, with TRBD1 identical over 7 bases. This CDR3 is 17 amino acids long. J lost 0 bases, V lost 2 bases, and 8 bases had no gene match. Germline values: CDR1 LGHDT, CDR2 YNNKEL (reference sequence). The CDR3 DNA sequence: TGTGCCAGCAGCCAAAATAGCGACAGGGCCAGCACAGATACGCAGTATTTT. Its protein is CASSQNSDRASTDTQYF.

In this sample, this clonotype turned up many times. V gene TRBV7-8 combines with J gene TRBJ2-2; D unclear. The V gene's germline CDR1 is SGHVS and CDR2 FQNEAQ. Trimming pared 0 bases from V and 4 bases from J, leaving 12 bases between. This CDR3 comprises 16 residues. CDR3 coding DNA: TGTGCCAGCAGCTTAGCGGAAAGCAGATTCACCGGGGAGCTGTTTTTT. This encodes CASSLAESRFTGELFF.

This clonotype was recorded at least ten times. The chain employs TRBV28 and TRBJ2-6, with D perhaps TRBD1 or TRBD2 (6 bases each). From germline, CDR1 is MDHEN and CDR2 SYDVKM. The CDR3 is 15 amino acids. The ends were cut back, 7 bases at V and 2 bases at J, with 12 bases in the middle. Here the CDR3 DNA reads TGTGCCAGCACAATAGGGGGGCCTGGGGCCAACGTCCTGACTTTC. Its translation: CASTIGGPGANVLTF. Complete variable domain (other parts from reference TRBV28 and TRBJ2-6): DVKVTQSSRYLVKRTGEKVFLECVQDMDHENMFWYRQDPGLGLRLIYFSYDVKMKEKGDIPEGYSVSREKKERFSLILESASTNQTSMYLCASTIGGPGANVLTFGAGSRLTVL.

This clonotype came up many times. J is TRBJ2-5 and V is TRBV6-6; 11 nucleotides match TRBD1. Germline assignment: CDR1 MNHNY and CDR2 SVGAGI (reference sequence). V trimming: 8 bases; J trimming: 5 bases; junction bases outside the gene matches: 4. This CDR3 has 13 amino acids. The CDR3 nucleotides are TGTGCCAGCCGGGACAGGGGGTGGGAGACCCAGTACTTC. Amino acids: CASRDRGWETQYF.

This clonotype has ten or more counts. The genes are TRBV6-2 or TRBV6-3 and TRBJ2-1, with 7 bases lining up with TRBD2. Germline V lookup: CDR1 MNHEY, CDR2 SVGEGT. V was clipped by 0 bases and J by 5 bases; unmatched bases: 10. The CDR3 is 17 residues long. The CDR3 DNA is TGTGCCAGCAGTTACTCTCTGGGAAGCGGGAAACACAATGAGCAGTTCTTC. It encodes CASSYSLGSGKHNEQFF.

The table lists this clonotype with many counts. DNA for the CDR3: TGTGCCAGCAGCGTGGACAGGGTCTCCTACGAGCAGTACTTC. This sequence encodes CASSVDRVSYEQYF. The V gene is TRBV7-9, the J gene TRBJ2-7; 8 bases match TRBD1. The CDR3 sequence is 14 residues long. V lost 5 bases to trimming and J lost 0 bases; unmatched junction nucleotides: 3. In germline, CDR1 is SEHNR, CDR2 FQNEAQ (reference sequence).

The table lists this clonotype with many counts. The chain joins TRBV6-1 to TRBJ2-1, with D possibly being TRBD2 (5 bases). The germline V and J ends were trimmed by 8 bases and 7 bases, with 21 bases remaining between them. The germline V gene has CDR1 MNHNS and CDR2 SASEGT. The CDR3 extends over 15 amino acids. This CDR3 reads CASSPYSPRGNEQFF. For the CDR3, the DNA is TGTGCCAGCTCTCCTTACAGCCCTCGGGGTAATGAGCAGTTCTTC.

In its sample, this clonotype was seen many times. The chain combines TRBV25-1 with TRBJ2-1; a possible D gene is TRBD1 (5 bases). The CDR3 runs 15 residues. V was clipped by 2 bases and J by 4 bases, with 12 bases between them. In germline, CDR1 is MGHDK, CDR2 SYGVNS. CDR3 in DNA: TGTGCCAGCAGTGAAACCCAGGGCGCTTACAATGAGCAGTTCTTC. This translates into CASSETQGAYNEQFF.

This clonotype has a count of ten or more. The chain joins TRBV28 to TRBJ2-1; possibly TRBD2 for D (6 bases). This CDR3 contains 15 residues. V lost 6 bases and J lost 5, with 17 bases in between. The V gene's germline CDR1 is MDHEN and CDR2 SYDVKM. The CDR3 coding sequence is TGTGCCAGCAGCCCGGACTACTTGATCGACAATGAGCAGTTCTTC. Translating it yields CASSPDYLIDNEQFF.

This clonotype occurred a few times. V usage is TRBV29-1 and J usage is TRBJ2-7; TRBD2 might be the D (5 bases). The V end lost 2 bases, the J end lost 5 bases, and 19 bases lay between the germline ends. The CDR3 totals 15 residues. Germline-derived CDR1 and CDR2 are SQVTM and ANQGSEA. CDR3 residues: CSVEKGSAAGNEQYF. For the CDR3, the DNA is TGCAGCGTTGAAAAGGGCTCCGCCGCGGGCAACGAGCAGTACTTC.

This clonotype was seen many times. This chain connects TRBV10-2 to TRBJ2-7; TRBD2 matches 16 bases. With 7 bases clipped from V and 2 bases from J, the junction kept 2 bases outside the gene matches. The CDR3 sequence is 15 residues long. Germline V gives CDR1 WSHSY, CDR2 SAAADI. CDR3 sequence: CASTGTSGRAYEQYF. The CDR3 region has the DNA TGCGCCAGCACCGGGACTAGCGGGAGGGCCTACGAGCAGTACTTC.

This clonotype has ten or more counts. The chain is built from TRBV20-1 and TRBJ1-1; TRBD1 is a possible D gene (6 bases). Germline V gene lookup returns CDR1 DFQATT and CDR2 SNEGSKA (reference sequence). CDR3 length: 14 amino acids. Trimming removed 1 base at V and 1 base at J, with 10 bases between. For the CDR3, the DNA is TGCAGTGCTAGAGTCCCACAGGGGAACACTGAAGCTTTCTTT. Its protein is CSARVPQGNTEAFF.

In its sample, this clonotype was seen many times. The genes are TRBV9 and TRBJ2-3, with a tentative D call TRBD2 (6 bases). Germline V gene data show CDR1 as SGDLS and CDR2 as YYNGEE. The V and J ends lost 2 bases and 0 bases respectively, with 13 bases between them. The CDR3 is 16 residues long. The CDR3 protein is CASSVTGDPSTDTQYF. The CDR3 DNA reads as TGTGCCAGCAGCGTGACGGGGGACCCTAGCACAGATACGCAGTATTTT.

This clonotype has ten or more counts. The chain is built from TRBV6-5 and TRBJ2-2; 7 positions agree with TRBD1. Germline lookup yields CDR1 MNHEY and CDR2 SVGAGI. This CDR3 is built from 17 residues. Trimming at V came to 2 bases and at J to 4 bases, leaving 10 bases not matched to a gene. CDR3 residues: CASSYRGWGQTTGELFF. CDR3 nucleotide sequence: TGTGCCAGCAGTTACCGGGGTTGGGGACAGACCACCGGGGAGCTGTTTTTT.

This clonotype appeared a few times. V and J are TRBV20-1 and TRBJ2-1; possible D gene TRBD1, 5 bases. Germline V gives CDR1 DFQATT, CDR2 SNEGSKA (reference sequence). V lost 6 bases, J lost 6 bases, and 18 bases lay in between. The CDR3 runs 14 residues. DNA of the CDR3: TGCAGTGCCTACGACACAGGACACTCCAATGAGCAGTTCTTC. Translating it yields CSAYDTGHSNEQFF.

In its sample, this clonotype was seen a few times. This chain joins TRBV29-1 and TRBJ2-7; 9 bases map to TRBD1. V lost 5 bases, J lost 6 bases, and 5 bases stayed unmatched. The CDR3 totals 12 residues. Germline V gene sequence: CDR1 SQVTM, CDR2 ANQGSEA. CDR3 sequence reads: CSVRDRASEQYF. The CDR3, as DNA: TGCAGCGTTCGGGACAGGGCGTCCGAGCAGTACTTC.

This clonotype turned up a few times. The rearrangement links TRBV7-2 to TRBJ2-7; 8 positions agree with TRBD2. Germline V gene lookup returns CDR1 SGHTA and CDR2 FQGNSA. The CDR3 spans 17 residues. Trimming removed 5 bases from V and 2 bases from J; junction bases left unmatched: 14. The CDR3 is CASSLLGRGAFPYEQYF. The CDR3 DNA follows: TGTGCCAGCAGCCTCCTTGGGCGGGGGGCGTTTCCCTACGAGCAGTACTTC.

A few counts support this clonotype. Just one base apart from a much larger clone, this may be a read error. Lacking the conserved final phenylalanine or tryptophan, this CDR3 likely reflects a read error. V is TRBV10-2 and J is TRBJ1-2; 7 bases fit TRBD1. The J segment lost 5 bases and the V segment lost 2 bases, leaving 5 bases of the junction unmatched. Germline V gene data show CDR1 as WSHSY and CDR2 as SAAADI. The CDR3 runs 14 residues. CDR3 protein: CASSERGQQYGYTY. DNA of the CDR3: TGCGCCAGCAGTGAGAGGGGGCAACAGTATGGCTACACCTAC.

This clonotype was seen ten or more times. The chain couples TRBV2 to TRBJ2-2; D is ambiguous. This CDR3 contains 15 residues. Trimming stripped 2 bases from V and 0 bases from J, with 7 bases between. Looked up from germline, CDR1 is SNHLY and CDR2 is FYNNEI. DNA for the CDR3: TGTGCCAGCAGTGAACAGGACGCGAACACCGGGGAGCTGTTTTTT. This sequence encodes CASSEQDANTGELFF.

This clonotype was seen repeatedly, ten times or more. CDR3 nucleotides: TGTGCCAGCAGACCCCCGACAGGGGTGAGGACCTACGAGCAGTACTTC. This translates into CASRPPTGVRTYEQYF. J is TRBJ2-7 and V is TRBV6-5; 8 bases align to TRBD1. CDR3 length: 16 amino acids. Trimming removed 6 bases from V and 2 bases from J; junction bases left unmatched: 12. The germline V gene encodes CDR1 MNHEY and CDR2 SVGAGI.

This clonotype was counted a few times. V usage is TRBV20-1 and J usage is TRBJ1-4, with a weak D call TRBD1 (6 bases). This CDR3 region has 14 residues. Germline loops: CDR1 DFQATT, CDR2 SNEGSKA (reference sequence). Trimming shortened V by 4 bases and J by 6 bases, and 15 bases separated the two germline ends. The CDR3 reads CSAILTGHHEKLFF. CDR3 sequence (DNA): TGCAGTGCTATCCTTACGGGACACCATGAAAAACTGTTTTTT.

V usage is TRBV5-1 and J usage is TRBJ1-4, with 7 bases matching TRBD1. CDR1 and CDR2 (germline): SGHRS, YFSETQ. V was clipped by 3 bases and J by 7 bases; unmatched bases: 9. The CDR3 covers 15 residues. CDR3 coding DNA: TGCGCCAGCAGCTCACAGGGGAACATCGGTGAAAAACTGTTTTTT. Translated: CASSSQGNIGEKLFF.